This TCR beta chain was documented in a study of beta chain features in type 1 diabetes. About the research overall: Analysis included more than 90 million sorted cells drawn from all samples. Study conclusions and caveats: Researchers could not determine here whether HLA type influences TCRB rearrangement. Type 1 diabetes patients had moderately but significantly shorter TCRB CDR3s in all four CD4+ subsets.

This clone was counted a few times. The antigen remains undetermined. Reverse transcribing all isolated RNA meant expressed TCRB transcripts were sequenced. For naive, central memory and regulatory T cell samples, reads averaged roughly 3.5 million. The protocol was immunoSEQ multiplex PCR, while the TCRdb copy is restricted to in-frame clones and leaves out a portion. The sample includes some 270,000 clones, around 9.9% seen only once; the top ten take about 0.018%. The V gene's germline CDR1 is SNHLY and CDR2 FYNNEI. Deletions cut 5 bases from V and 3 bases from J, with 10 bases between. The CDR3 contains 13 residues.

The chain employs TRBV2 and TRBJ1-2; possibly TRBD1 for D (6 bases). The clonotype originates from a young man with type 1 diabetes. The specimen was naive CD4+ T cells from blood. The CDR3 DNA follows: TGTGCCAGCAGTTGGGACACCTACTATGGCTACACCTTC. It encodes CASSWDTYYGYTF.